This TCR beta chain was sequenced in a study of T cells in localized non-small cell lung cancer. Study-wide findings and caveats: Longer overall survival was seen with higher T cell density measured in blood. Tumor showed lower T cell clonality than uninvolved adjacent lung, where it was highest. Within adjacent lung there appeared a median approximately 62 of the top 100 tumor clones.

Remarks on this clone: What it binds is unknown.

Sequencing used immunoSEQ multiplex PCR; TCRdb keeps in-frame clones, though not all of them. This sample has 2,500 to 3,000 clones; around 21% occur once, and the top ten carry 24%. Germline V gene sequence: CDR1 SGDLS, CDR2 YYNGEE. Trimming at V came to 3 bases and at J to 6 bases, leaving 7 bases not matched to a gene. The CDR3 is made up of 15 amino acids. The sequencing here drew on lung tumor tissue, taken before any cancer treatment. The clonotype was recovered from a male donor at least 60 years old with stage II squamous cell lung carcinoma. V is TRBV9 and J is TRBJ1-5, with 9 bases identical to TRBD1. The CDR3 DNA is TGTGCCAGCAGCGGAACAGGGGGCGCGGGTCAGCCCCAGCATTTT. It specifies CASSGTGGAGQPQHF.